This is a list of T cell receptor beta chains from one sample in a study of blood T cells in healthy people across ages. Using its own MiXCR run on the 5' RACE reads, TCRdb lists one record per CDR3 protein. Here the sample spans almost 1 million distinct CDR3 sequences, roughly 51% being singletons. Sequencing was carried out using blood. All receptors derive from a woman aged 55-75 years in good health. The CDR3 runs from the conserved cysteine through the conserved F or W. A D gene is named only where the DNA matches it firmly. The size field is filled for only some rows; it gives once, few, many or a size class.

abundance,v_gene,j_gene,d_gene,CDR3nt,CDR3aa
.,TRBV28,TRBJ1-4,.,TGTGCCAGCAGTCGCACGGGGTTCTGGCGTGAAAAACTGTTTTTT,CASSRTGFWREKLFF
.,TRBV7-9,TRBJ2-7,.,TGTGCGAGTCAGGGTTACTACGAGCAGTACTTC,CASQGYYEQYF
few,TRBV12-3/TRBV12-4,TRBJ2-4,.,TGTGCCAGCAGTTCCGACAGCAAAAACATTCAGTACTTC,CASSSDSKNIQYF
few,TRBV5-1,TRBJ2-3,.,TGCGCCAGCAGTCCGGAGGTCCCCACAGATACGCAGTATTTT,CASSPEVPTDTQYF
.,TRBV10-3,TRBJ2-7,TRBD1,TGTGCCATCGGAAGCCGGGACAGGTCTACCTACGAGCAGTACTTC,CAIGSRDRSTYEQYF
.,TRBV28,TRBJ2-3,.,TGTGCCAGCAGTGGCGAAACCCCTAGCACAGATACGCAGTATTTT,CASSGETPSTDTQYF
.,TRBV24-1,TRBJ2-7,.,TGTGCCACCAGGGCAGGACCATCGGGGGAGCAGTACTTC,CATRAGPSGEQYF
few,TRBV29-1,TRBJ2-5,.,TGCAGCTCCCGACCGACAGGTGCTGGGGAGACCCAGTACTTC,CSSRPTGAGETQYF
.,TRBV21-1,TRBJ2-5,.,TGTGCCAGCAGCAAAGTTGCGGGAGGGGGTGAGACCCAGTACTTC,CASSKVAGGGETQYF
.,TRBV28,TRBJ2-7,.,TGTGCCAGCAGTTCTGGCCTTTTAAGGGAGAGTACCTACGAGCAGTACTTC,CASSSGLLRESTYEQYF
.,TRBV28,TRBJ2-7,TRBD2,TGTGCCAGCAGTGGACCCGGAGCGGGAGTACACGAGCAGTACTTC,CASSGPGAGVHEQYF
.,TRBV6-2/TRBV6-3,TRBJ2-5,TRBD2,TGTGCCAGCAGTTACTGGGCTAGCGGGCGGCAAGAGACCCAGTACTTC,CASSYWASGRQETQYF
.,TRBV20-1,TRBJ1-4,.,TGCAGTGCCCTAAGGGCTGGGAGCCCTGAAAAACTGTTTTTT,CSALRAGSPEKLFF
few,TRBV6-2/TRBV6-3,TRBJ1-2,.,TGTGCCAGCTGGGGCCTATGGGTTGCTGGCTACACCTTC,CASWGLWVAGYTF
.,TRBV20-1,TRBJ2-7,TRBD2,TGCAGTGCCAAAGGGACTAGCGGGAGGGCCTTCTCCTACGAGCAGTACTTC,CSAKGTSGRAFSYEQYF
.,TRBV15,TRBJ1-1,.,TGTGCCACCAGCCGGGGAGGGGGCACTGAAGCTTTCTTT,CATSRGGGTEAFF
.,TRBV7-9,TRBJ1-1,.,TGTGCCAGCAGCTTAACGGACTACACTGAAGCTTTCTTT,CASSLTDYTEAFF
.,TRBV6-5,TRBJ2-1,.,TGTGCCAGCAGTGTGCAGGGGGGTATGTACAATGAGCAGTTCTTC,CASSVQGGMYNEQFF
.,TRBV6-1,TRBJ1-2,.,TGTGCCAGCAGTGAAGGGGGAGCGGGGCGAGATGGCTACACCTTC,CASSEGGAGRDGYTF
.,TRBV12-3/TRBV12-4,TRBJ2-7,.,TGTGCCAGCAGTTTGAAGCATCCGAACGAGCAGTACTTC,CASSLKHPNEQYF